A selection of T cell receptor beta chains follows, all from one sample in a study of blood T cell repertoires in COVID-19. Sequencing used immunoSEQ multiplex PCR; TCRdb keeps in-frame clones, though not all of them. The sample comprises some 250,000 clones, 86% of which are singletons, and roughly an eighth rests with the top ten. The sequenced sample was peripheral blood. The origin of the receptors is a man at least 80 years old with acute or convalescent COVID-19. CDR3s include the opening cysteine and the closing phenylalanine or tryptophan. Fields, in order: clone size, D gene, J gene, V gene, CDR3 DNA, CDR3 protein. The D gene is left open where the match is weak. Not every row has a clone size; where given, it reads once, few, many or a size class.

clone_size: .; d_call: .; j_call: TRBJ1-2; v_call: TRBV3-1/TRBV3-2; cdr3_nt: TGTGCCAGCAGTCAGGACAGCGCGACCTATGGCTACACCTTC; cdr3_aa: CASSQDSATYGYTF
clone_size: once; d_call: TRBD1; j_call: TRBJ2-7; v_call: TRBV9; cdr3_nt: TGTGCCAGCAGCGTCCGACAGGGAACCGGCTACGAGCAGTACTTC; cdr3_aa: CASSVRQGTGYEQYF
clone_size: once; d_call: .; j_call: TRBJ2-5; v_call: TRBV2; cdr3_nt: TGTGCCAGCACCCTGGGGAGAGCAAGAACTCAAGAGACCCAGTACTTC; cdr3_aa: CASTLGRARTQETQYF
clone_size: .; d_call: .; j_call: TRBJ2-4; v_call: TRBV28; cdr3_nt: TGTGCCAGCAGTTTATCCCCCAGCATTCAGTACTTC; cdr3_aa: CASSLSPSIQYF
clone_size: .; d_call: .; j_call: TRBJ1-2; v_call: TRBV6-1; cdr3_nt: TGTGCCAGCAGTGAAGGAATTAGAAACTATGGCTACACCTTC; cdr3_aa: CASSEGIRNYGYTF
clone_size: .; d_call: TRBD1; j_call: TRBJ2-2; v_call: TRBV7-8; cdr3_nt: TGTGCCAGCAGCGCCGGTGGACAGGGGGCCTCCGGGGAGCTGTTTTTT; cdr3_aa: CASSAGGQGASGELFF
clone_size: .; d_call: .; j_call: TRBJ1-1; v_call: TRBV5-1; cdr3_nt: TGCGCCAGCAGAAACAGAGCAAATTCGAACACTGAAGCTTTCTTT; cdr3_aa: CASRNRANSNTEAFF
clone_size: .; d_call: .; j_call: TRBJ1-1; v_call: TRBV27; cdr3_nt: TGTGCCAGCAGTTTATTAGGGACGGGAGTTAACACTGAAGCTTTCTTT; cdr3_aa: CASSLLGTGVNTEAFF
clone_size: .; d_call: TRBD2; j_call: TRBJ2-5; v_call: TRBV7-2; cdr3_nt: TGTGCCAGCAGCCTCCTGTCCAGCGGGGGGGCGGGGACCCAGTACTTC; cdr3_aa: CASSLLSSGGAGTQYF
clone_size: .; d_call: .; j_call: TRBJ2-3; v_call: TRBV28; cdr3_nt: TGTGCCAGCAGTTTGCAGGGGCCTACAGATACGCAGTATTTT; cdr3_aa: CASSLQGPTDTQYF
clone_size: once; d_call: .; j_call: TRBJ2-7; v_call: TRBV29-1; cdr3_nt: TGCAGCGTTGAAGACACAGGGATGCCCTACGAGCAGTACTTC; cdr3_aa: CSVEDTGMPYEQYF
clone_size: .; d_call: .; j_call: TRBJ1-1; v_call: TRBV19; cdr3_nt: TGTGCCAGTAGTCCCTCGGCAGGGTCGCCCGCTGAAGCTTTCTTT; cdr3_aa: CASSPSAGSPAEAFF
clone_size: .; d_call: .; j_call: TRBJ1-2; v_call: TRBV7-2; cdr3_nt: TGTGCCAGCAGCTTAGAGGCCAGAGGAGGCTACACCTTC; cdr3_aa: CASSLEARGGYTF
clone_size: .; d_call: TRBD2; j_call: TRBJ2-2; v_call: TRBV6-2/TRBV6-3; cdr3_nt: TGTGCCAGCAGTCGAGGGACTAGCGGCACCGGGGAGCTGTTTTTT; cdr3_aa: CASSRGTSGTGELFF